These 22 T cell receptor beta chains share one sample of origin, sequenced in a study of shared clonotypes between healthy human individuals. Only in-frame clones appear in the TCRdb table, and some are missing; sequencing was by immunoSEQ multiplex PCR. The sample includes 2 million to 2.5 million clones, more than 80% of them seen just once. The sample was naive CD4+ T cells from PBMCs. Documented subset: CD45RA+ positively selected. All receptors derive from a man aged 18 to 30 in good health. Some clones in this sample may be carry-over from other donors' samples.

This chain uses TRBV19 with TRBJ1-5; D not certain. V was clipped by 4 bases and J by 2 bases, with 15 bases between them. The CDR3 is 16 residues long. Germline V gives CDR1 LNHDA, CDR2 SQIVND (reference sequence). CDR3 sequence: CASSTPRGAGNQPQHF. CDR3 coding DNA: TGTGCCAGTAGTACCCCAAGAGGAGCGGGCAATCAGCCCCAGCATTTT.

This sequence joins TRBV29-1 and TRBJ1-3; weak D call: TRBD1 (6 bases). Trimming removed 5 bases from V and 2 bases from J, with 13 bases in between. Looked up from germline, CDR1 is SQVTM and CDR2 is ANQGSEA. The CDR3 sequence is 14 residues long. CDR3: CSVLTGFPGNTIYF. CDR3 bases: TGCAGCGTTTTAACAGGGTTTCCTGGAAACACCATATATTTT.

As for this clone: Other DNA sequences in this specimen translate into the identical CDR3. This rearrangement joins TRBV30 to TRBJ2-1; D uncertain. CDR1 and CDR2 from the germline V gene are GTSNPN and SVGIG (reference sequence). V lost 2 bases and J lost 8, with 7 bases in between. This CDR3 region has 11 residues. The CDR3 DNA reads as TGTGCCTGGAGTACGGTGGATGAGCAGTTCTTC. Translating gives CAWSTVDEQFF.

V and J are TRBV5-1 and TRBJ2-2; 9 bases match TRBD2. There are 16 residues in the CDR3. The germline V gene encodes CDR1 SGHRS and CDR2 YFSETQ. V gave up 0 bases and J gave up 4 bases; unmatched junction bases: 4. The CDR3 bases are TGCGCCAGCAGCTTGGGACTAGCGGATATCACCGGGGAGCTGTTTTTT. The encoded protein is CASSLGLADITGELFF.

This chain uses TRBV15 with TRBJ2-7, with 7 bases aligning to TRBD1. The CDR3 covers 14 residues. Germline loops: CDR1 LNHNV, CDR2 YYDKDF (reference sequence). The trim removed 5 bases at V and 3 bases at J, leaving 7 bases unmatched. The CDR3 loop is CATSVGTVDYEQYF. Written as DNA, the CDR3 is TGTGCCACCAGCGTCGGGACAGTAGACTACGAGCAGTACTTC.

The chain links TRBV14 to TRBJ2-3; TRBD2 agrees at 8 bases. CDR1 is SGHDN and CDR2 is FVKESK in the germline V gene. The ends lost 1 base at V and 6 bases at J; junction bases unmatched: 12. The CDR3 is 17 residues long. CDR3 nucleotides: TGTGCCAGCAGCCAAGGTTTGACTAGCGTGGGGAGGGATACGCAGTATTTT. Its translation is CASSQGLTSVGRDTQYF.

CDR3 coding DNA: TGTGCCAGCAGTGTCCCACCCGCGCAGCGCCCCAATGAAAAACTGTTTTTT. This translates into CASSVPPAQRPNEKLFF. The V call is TRBV6-1, the J call TRBJ1-4; D remains unclear. Germline V gene lookup returns CDR1 MNHNS and CDR2 SASEGT. This CDR3 spans 17 amino acids. Deletions cut 4 bases from V and 5 bases from J, with 20 bases between.

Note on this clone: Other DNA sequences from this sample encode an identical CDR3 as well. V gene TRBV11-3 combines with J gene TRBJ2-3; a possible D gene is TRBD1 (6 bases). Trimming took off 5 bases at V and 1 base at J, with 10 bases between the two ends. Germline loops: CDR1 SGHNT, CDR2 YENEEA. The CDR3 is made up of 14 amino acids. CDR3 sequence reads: CASSLGQRTDTQYF. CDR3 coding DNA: TGTGCCAGCAGCCTCGGACAGCGCACAGATACGCAGTATTTT.

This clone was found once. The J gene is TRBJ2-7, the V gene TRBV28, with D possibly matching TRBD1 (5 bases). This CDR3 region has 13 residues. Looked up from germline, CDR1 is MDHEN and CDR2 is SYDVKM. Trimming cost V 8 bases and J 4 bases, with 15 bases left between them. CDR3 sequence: CASVQGTRYEQYF. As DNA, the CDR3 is TGTGCCAGCGTCCAGGGAACGAGGTACGAGCAGTACTTC.

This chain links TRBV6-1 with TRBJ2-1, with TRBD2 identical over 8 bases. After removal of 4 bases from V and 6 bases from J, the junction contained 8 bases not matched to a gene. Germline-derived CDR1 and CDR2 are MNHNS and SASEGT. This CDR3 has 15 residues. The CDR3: CASSGISGMGNEQFF. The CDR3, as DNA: TGTGCCAGCAGTGGAATTAGCGGGATGGGCAATGAGCAGTTCTTC.

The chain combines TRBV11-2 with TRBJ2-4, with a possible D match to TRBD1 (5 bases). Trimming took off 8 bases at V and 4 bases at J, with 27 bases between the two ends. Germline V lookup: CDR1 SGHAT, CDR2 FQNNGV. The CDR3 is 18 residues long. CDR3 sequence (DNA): TGTGCCAGCTCACCCCCCTGGATGGGAATATCAGGGAAAAACATTCAGTACTTC. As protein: CASSPPWMGISGKNIQYF.

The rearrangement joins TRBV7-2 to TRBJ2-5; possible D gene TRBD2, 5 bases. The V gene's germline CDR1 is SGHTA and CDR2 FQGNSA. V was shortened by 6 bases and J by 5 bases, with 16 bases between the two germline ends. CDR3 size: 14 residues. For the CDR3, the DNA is TGTGCCAGCAGAAGAGAGGGTCTCGGGGAGACCCAGTACTTC. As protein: CASRREGLGETQYF.

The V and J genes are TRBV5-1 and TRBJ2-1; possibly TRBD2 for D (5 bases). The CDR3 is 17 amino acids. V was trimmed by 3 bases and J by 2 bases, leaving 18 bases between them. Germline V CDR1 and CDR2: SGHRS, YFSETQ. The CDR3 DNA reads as TGCGCCAGCAGCTCGGGGTCTTTGGTAAACCCCTACAATGAGCAGTTCTTC. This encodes CASSSGSLVNPYNEQFF.

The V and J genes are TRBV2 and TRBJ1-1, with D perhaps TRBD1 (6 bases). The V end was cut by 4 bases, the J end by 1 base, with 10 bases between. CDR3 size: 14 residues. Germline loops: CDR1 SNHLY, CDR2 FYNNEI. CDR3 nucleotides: TGTGCCAGCAGTGTAGCAGGGGAGAACACTGAAGCTTTCTTT. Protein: CASSVAGENTEAFF. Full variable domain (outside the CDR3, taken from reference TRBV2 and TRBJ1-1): EPEVTQTPSHQVTQMGQEVILRCVPISNHLYFYWYRQILGQKVEFLVSFYNNEISEKSEIFDDQFSVERPDGSNFTLKIRSTKLEDSAMYFCASSVAGENTEAFFGQGTRLTVV.

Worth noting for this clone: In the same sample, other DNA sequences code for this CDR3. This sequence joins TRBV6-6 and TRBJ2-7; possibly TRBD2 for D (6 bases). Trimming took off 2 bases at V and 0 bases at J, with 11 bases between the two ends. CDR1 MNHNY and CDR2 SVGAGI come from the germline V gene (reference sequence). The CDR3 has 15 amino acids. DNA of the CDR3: TGTGCCAGCAGTTACCCCGGAGGGAGCTCCTACGAGCAGTACTTC. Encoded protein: CASSYPGGSSYEQYF.

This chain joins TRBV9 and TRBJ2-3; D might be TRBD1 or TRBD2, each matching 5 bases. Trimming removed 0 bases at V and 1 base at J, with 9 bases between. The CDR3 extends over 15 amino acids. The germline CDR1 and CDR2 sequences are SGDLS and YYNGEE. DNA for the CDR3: TGTGCCAGCAGCGTAGGGGGGATTCGCACAGATACGCAGTATTTT. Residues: CASSVGGIRTDTQYF.

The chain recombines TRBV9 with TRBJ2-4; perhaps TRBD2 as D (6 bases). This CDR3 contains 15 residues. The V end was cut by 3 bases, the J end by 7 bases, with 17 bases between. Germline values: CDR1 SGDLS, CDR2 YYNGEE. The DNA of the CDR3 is TGTGCCAGCAGCGGACGGACGGCGGGACGTAACATTCAGTACTTC. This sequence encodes CASSGRTAGRNIQYF.

CDR3 in DNA: TGTGCCAGCAGTTACTCGACGATAGGAGGGGGTCAGTTCTTC. Translating gives CASSYSTIGGGQFF. The rearrangement links TRBV6-5 to TRBJ2-1, with D tentatively TRBD1 or TRBD2 (6 bases each). This CDR3 has 14 residues. The V gene's germline CDR1 is MNHEY and CDR2 SVGAGI. Trimming cost V 0 bases and J 13 bases, with 16 bases left between them.

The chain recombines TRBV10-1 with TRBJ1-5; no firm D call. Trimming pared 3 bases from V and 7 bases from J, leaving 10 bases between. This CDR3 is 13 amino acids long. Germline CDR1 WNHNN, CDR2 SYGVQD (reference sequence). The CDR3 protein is CASSDGVEQPQHF. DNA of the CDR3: TGCGCCAGCAGTGACGGGGTAGAGCAGCCCCAGCATTTT.

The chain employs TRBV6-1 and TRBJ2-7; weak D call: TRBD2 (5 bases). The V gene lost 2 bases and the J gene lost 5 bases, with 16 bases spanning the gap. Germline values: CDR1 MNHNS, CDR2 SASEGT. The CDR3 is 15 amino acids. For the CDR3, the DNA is TGTGCCAGCAGTGAACCAGGACTGGGAAGGGACGAGCAGTACTTC. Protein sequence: CASSEPGLGRDEQYF.

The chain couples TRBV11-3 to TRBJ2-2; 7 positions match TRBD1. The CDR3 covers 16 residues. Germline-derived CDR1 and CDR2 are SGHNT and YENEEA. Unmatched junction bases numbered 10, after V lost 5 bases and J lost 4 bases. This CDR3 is CASSRRQGSSTGELFF. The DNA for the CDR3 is TGTGCCAGCAGCCGGCGACAGGGTAGTAGCACCGGGGAGCTGTTTTTT.

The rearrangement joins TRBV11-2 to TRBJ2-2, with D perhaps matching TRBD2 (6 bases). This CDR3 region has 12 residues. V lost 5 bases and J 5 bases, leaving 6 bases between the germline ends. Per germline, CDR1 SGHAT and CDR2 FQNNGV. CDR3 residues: CASSRETGELFF. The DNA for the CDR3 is TGTGCCAGCAGCCGGGAGACCGGGGAGCTGTTTTTT.